Listed below are T cell receptor beta chains from one sample, sequenced in a study of T cells in Graves' hyperthyroidism and ophthalmopathy. MiXCR, applied by TCRdb to the multiplex PCR reads, yields one record per CDR3 protein. In the table there are 700,000 to 850,000 distinct CDR3 sequences, 30% to 40% of which are singletons. The specimen was blood. The receptors originated from a woman aged 40 to 50 with Graves' hyperthyroidism. Both conserved end residues are part of each CDR3. The order of the fields is J gene, V gene, D gene, clone size, CDR3 protein, CDR3 DNA. The D gene is left open where the match is weak. Some rows have no size entry. The others give once, few or many, or a class for an expanded clone.

j_gene: TRBJ1-2
v_gene: TRBV7-9
d_gene: .
abundance: once
CDR3aa: CASSPGVPLSGYTF
CDR3nt: TGTGCCAGCAGCCCGGGAGTACCGTTAAGCGGCTACACCTTC

j_gene: TRBJ1-2
v_gene: TRBV6-6
d_gene: .
abundance: .
CDR3aa: CASSLGPGVYGYTF
CDR3nt: TGTGCCAGCAGTTTGGGTCCCGGAGTCTATGGCTACACCTTC

j_gene: TRBJ1-2
v_gene: TRBV29-1
d_gene: .
abundance: .
CDR3aa: CSLEGDLDYGYTF
CDR3nt: TGCAGCTTGGAAGGGGATTTGGACTATGGCTACACCTTC

j_gene: TRBJ2-7
v_gene: TRBV24-1
d_gene: TRBD2
abundance: many
CDR3aa: CATSNPIAGDYEQYF
CDR3nt: TGTGCCACCAGTAACCCAATAGCGGGGGATTACGAGCAGTACTTC

j_gene: TRBJ2-7
v_gene: TRBV7-2
d_gene: .
abundance: .
CDR3aa: CASSQVQGTYEQYF
CDR3nt: TGTGCCAGCAGCCAAGTACAGGGCACCTACGAGCAGTACTTC

j_gene: TRBJ1-3
v_gene: TRBV20-1
d_gene: .
abundance: .
CDR3aa: CSARDEGGTGNTIYF
CDR3nt: TGCAGTGCTAGAGACGAGGGGGGCACTGGAAACACCATATATTTT

j_gene: TRBJ2-5
v_gene: TRBV6-6
d_gene: TRBD1
abundance: .
CDR3aa: CASSYGTGGRETQYF
CDR3nt: TGTGCCAGCAGTTACGGGACAGGGGGGAGAGAGACCCAGTACTTC

j_gene: TRBJ1-5
v_gene: TRBV6-5
d_gene: TRBD1
abundance: few
CDR3aa: CATRTGGMSNQPQHF
CDR3nt: TGTGCCACCCGGACAGGGGGTATGAGCAATCAGCCCCAGCATTTT

j_gene: TRBJ1-1
v_gene: TRBV10-3
d_gene: .
abundance: .
CDR3aa: CASSLLPTATEAFF
CDR3nt: TGTGCCAGCAGTCTCCTACCGACCGCCACTGAAGCTTTCTTT

j_gene: TRBJ2-7
v_gene: TRBV19
d_gene: .
abundance: .
CDR3aa: CASSSGYGPSYEQYF
CDR3nt: TGTGCCAGTAGTTCCGGGTACGGCCCCTCCTACGAGCAGTACTTC

j_gene: TRBJ1-1
v_gene: TRBV12-3/TRBV12-4
d_gene: .
abundance: .
CDR3aa: CASSSPGGWGTEAFF
CDR3nt: TGTGCCAGCAGTTCCCCTGGGGGTTGGGGCACTGAAGCTTTCTTT

j_gene: TRBJ2-5
v_gene: TRBV7-2
d_gene: .
abundance: .
CDR3aa: CASNSGSGEETQYF
CDR3nt: TGTGCCAGCAACTCAGGGTCCGGGGAAGAGACCCAGTACTTC

j_gene: TRBJ2-6
v_gene: TRBV2
d_gene: .
abundance: .
CDR3aa: CASSDGPPAITGANVLTF
CDR3nt: TGTGCCAGCAGTGATGGACCCCCGGCGATTACTGGGGCCAACGTCCTGACTTTC

j_gene: TRBJ2-7
v_gene: TRBV20-1
d_gene: .
abundance: few
CDR3aa: CSARESGRDSYEQYF
CDR3nt: TGCAGTGCTAGAGAATCAGGACGCGATTCCTACGAGCAGTACTTC

j_gene: TRBJ1-3
v_gene: TRBV6-5
d_gene: .
abundance: .
CDR3aa: CASSRRGGNTIYF
CDR3nt: TGTGCCAGCAGCCGACGCGGGGGAAACACCATATATTTT

j_gene: TRBJ1-5
v_gene: TRBV9
d_gene: .
abundance: few
CDR3aa: CASSGEGDQPQHF
CDR3nt: TGTGCCAGCAGTGGGGAGGGTGATCAGCCCCAGCATTTT

j_gene: TRBJ2-7
v_gene: TRBV9
d_gene: .
abundance: .
CDR3aa: CASRQGNGVGYEQYF
CDR3nt: TGTGCCAGCAGGCAAGGGAACGGAGTGGGCTACGAGCAGTACTTC

j_gene: TRBJ2-7
v_gene: TRBV19
d_gene: TRBD2
abundance: few
CDR3aa: CASSPPSGIYEQYF
CDR3nt: TGTGCCAGCTCACCACCTAGCGGGATATACGAGCAGTACTTC

j_gene: TRBJ1-2
v_gene: TRBV7-2
d_gene: TRBD1
abundance: many
CDR3aa: CASSLSGQGALNYGYTF
CDR3nt: TGTGCCAGCAGCCTCTCGGGACAGGGGGCGCTTAACTATGGCTACACCTTC

j_gene: TRBJ1-5
v_gene: TRBV29-1
d_gene: .
abundance: .
CDR3aa: CSVGLDSLSQPQHF
CDR3nt: TGCAGCGTTGGGTTGGACAGTTTAAGTCAGCCCCAGCATTTT

j_gene: TRBJ2-7
v_gene: TRBV25-1
d_gene: .
abundance: .
CDR3aa: CASSSLGEDLRYEQYF
CDR3nt: TGTGCCAGCAGCTCCCTAGGAGAAGATCTCCGATACGAGCAGTACTTC

j_gene: TRBJ1-6
v_gene: TRBV2
d_gene: .
abundance: .
CDR3aa: CASSEAGGGSPLHF
CDR3nt: TGTGCCAGCAGTGAAGCAGGGGGTGGTTCACCCCTCCACTTT

j_gene: TRBJ1-4
v_gene: TRBV12-3/TRBV12-4
d_gene: TRBD1
abundance: .
CDR3aa: CASNDRGGEKLFF
CDR3nt: TGTGCCAGCAACGACAGGGGGGGTGAAAAACTGTTTTTT

j_gene: TRBJ1-1
v_gene: TRBV5-8
d_gene: .
abundance: few
CDR3aa: CASSWGLPGGAFF
CDR3nt: TGTGCCAGCAGCTGGGGGCTCCCCGGGGGAGCTTTCTTT

j_gene: TRBJ1-5
v_gene: TRBV7-9
d_gene: .
abundance: .
CDR3aa: CASTGTNSNQPQHF
CDR3nt: TGTGCCAGCACGGGCACCAATAGCAATCAGCCCCAGCATTTT

j_gene: TRBJ2-5
v_gene: TRBV10-3
d_gene: .
abundance: .
CDR3aa: CAISAIMPETQYF
CDR3nt: TGTGCCATCAGCGCCATCATGCCCGAGACCCAGTACTTC

j_gene: TRBJ1-4
v_gene: TRBV24-1
d_gene: TRBD1
abundance: many
CDR3aa: CATSDPGTGGGEKLFF
CDR3nt: TGTGCCACCAGTGACCCGGGGACAGGGGGTGGTGAAAAACTGTTTTTT

j_gene: TRBJ1-4
v_gene: TRBV29-1
d_gene: .
abundance: many
CDR3aa: CSVVRLVGEKLFF
CDR3nt: TGCAGCGTCGTAAGACTGGTGGGTGAAAAACTGTTTTTT

j_gene: TRBJ1-4
v_gene: TRBV25-1
d_gene: TRBD1
abundance: many
CDR3aa: CASSESGQGVEKLFF
CDR3nt: TGTGCCAGCAGTGAATCGGGACAGGGGGTTGAAAAACTGTTTTTT

j_gene: TRBJ2-5
v_gene: TRBV24-1
d_gene: .
abundance: once
CDR3aa: CATSNPSGPQETQYF
CDR3nt: TGTGCCACCAGCAACCCCTCGGGACCACAAGAGACCCAGTACTTC

j_gene: TRBJ2-6
v_gene: TRBV27
d_gene: .
abundance: .
CDR3aa: CASSNYGLSGANVLTF
CDR3nt: TGTGCCAGCAGTAATTACGGCCTCTCTGGGGCCAACGTCCTGACTTTC

j_gene: TRBJ2-6
v_gene: TRBV12-3/TRBV12-4
d_gene: .
abundance: .
CDR3aa: CATRAPGANVLTF
CDR3nt: TGTGCCACCAGGGCCCCCGGGGCCAACGTCCTGACTTTC

j_gene: TRBJ1-4
v_gene: TRBV20-1
d_gene: .
abundance: many
CDR3aa: CSAPKGSNEKLFF
CDR3nt: TGCAGTGCCCCAAAAGGAAGTAATGAAAAACTGTTTTTT

j_gene: TRBJ2-5
v_gene: TRBV6-5
d_gene: .
abundance: few
CDR3aa: CASRLSASRETQYF
CDR3nt: TGTGCCAGCAGATTATCGGCCTCGAGGGAGACCCAGTACTTC

j_gene: TRBJ2-7
v_gene: TRBV15
d_gene: .
abundance: .
CDR3aa: CATSRDLGYEQYF
CDR3nt: TGTGCCACCAGCAGAGATTTGGGCTACGAGCAGTACTTC

j_gene: TRBJ2-7
v_gene: TRBV6-5
d_gene: .
abundance: .
CDR3aa: CASSYVPWAYEQYF
CDR3nt: TGTGCCAGCAGTTACGTCCCATGGGCCTACGAGCAGTACTTC

j_gene: TRBJ1-5
v_gene: TRBV12-5
d_gene: TRBD1
abundance: .
CDR3aa: CASGTGGRGNQPQHF
CDR3nt: TGTGCTAGTGGAACAGGGGGGAGAGGCAATCAGCCCCAGCATTTT

j_gene: TRBJ1-5
v_gene: TRBV2
d_gene: TRBD1
abundance: many
CDR3aa: CASAGTGNQPQHF
CDR3nt: TGTGCCAGCGCGGGGACAGGTAATCAGCCCCAGCATTTT

j_gene: TRBJ1-3
v_gene: TRBV2
d_gene: .
abundance: .
CDR3aa: CASSENGASSGNTIYF
CDR3nt: TGTGCCAGCAGTGAAAATGGTGCGAGCTCTGGAAACACCATATATTTT

j_gene: TRBJ1-2
v_gene: TRBV7-9
d_gene: TRBD1
abundance: many
CDR3aa: CASSFQGEGGYTF
CDR3nt: TGTGCCAGCAGCTTTCAGGGGGAGGGCGGCTACACCTTC

j_gene: TRBJ2-1
v_gene: TRBV7-2
d_gene: TRBD2
abundance: .
CDR3aa: CASSLLGGSYNEQFF
CDR3nt: TGTGCCAGCAGCTTATTGGGGGGGAGTTACAATGAGCAGTTCTTC

j_gene: TRBJ1-5
v_gene: TRBV6-1
d_gene: .
abundance: .
CDR3aa: CASGGLQTANQPQHF
CDR3nt: TGTGCCAGCGGGGGGCTTCAAACAGCCAATCAGCCCCAGCATTTT

j_gene: TRBJ2-3
v_gene: TRBV7-2
d_gene: TRBD1
abundance: .
CDR3aa: CASRTTGQSDTQYF
CDR3nt: TGTGCCAGCAGAACGACGGGACAGTCAGATACGCAGTATTTT

j_gene: TRBJ1-5
v_gene: TRBV19
d_gene: .
abundance: many
CDR3aa: CASSSRRNSNQPQHF
CDR3nt: TGTGCCAGTAGTAGTCGCAGAAATAGCAATCAGCCCCAGCATTTT

j_gene: TRBJ2-7
v_gene: TRBV10-3
d_gene: .
abundance: medium-sized
CDR3aa: CAISDKERQDKAYYEQYF
CDR3nt: TGTGCCATCAGTGATAAGGAGAGACAGGATAAAGCGTACTACGAGCAGTACTTC

j_gene: TRBJ1-1
v_gene: TRBV5-4
d_gene: .
abundance: many
CDR3aa: CASSLSWDTEAFF
CDR3nt: TGTGCCAGCAGCTTGTCTTGGGACACTGAAGCTTTCTTT

j_gene: TRBJ2-6
v_gene: TRBV6-1
d_gene: TRBD1
abundance: .
CDR3aa: CASREVGQGARGANVLTF
CDR3nt: TGTGCCAGCAGAGAAGTGGGACAGGGGGCGCGTGGGGCCAACGTCCTGACTTTC

j_gene: TRBJ1-4
v_gene: TRBV9
d_gene: TRBD1
abundance: many
CDR3aa: CASSVGNRGDEKLFF
CDR3nt: TGTGCCAGCAGCGTAGGCAACAGGGGAGATGAAAAACTGTTTTTT